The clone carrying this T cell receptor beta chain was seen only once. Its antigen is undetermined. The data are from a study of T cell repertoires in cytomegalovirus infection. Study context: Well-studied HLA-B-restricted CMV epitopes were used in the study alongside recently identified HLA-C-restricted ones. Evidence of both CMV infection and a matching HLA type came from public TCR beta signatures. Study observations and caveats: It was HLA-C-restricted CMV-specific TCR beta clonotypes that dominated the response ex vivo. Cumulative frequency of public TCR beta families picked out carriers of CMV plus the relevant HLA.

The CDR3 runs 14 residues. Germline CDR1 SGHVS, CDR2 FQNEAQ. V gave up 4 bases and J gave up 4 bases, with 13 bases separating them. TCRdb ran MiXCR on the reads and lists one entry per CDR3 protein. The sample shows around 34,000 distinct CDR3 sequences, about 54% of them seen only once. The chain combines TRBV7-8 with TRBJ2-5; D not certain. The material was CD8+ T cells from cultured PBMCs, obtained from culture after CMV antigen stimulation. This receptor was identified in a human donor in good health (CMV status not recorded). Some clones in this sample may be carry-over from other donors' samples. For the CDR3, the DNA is TGTGCCAGCAGCTCCACTGACTTGGGAGAGACCCAGTACTTC. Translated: CASSSTDLGETQYF.